The 8 T cell receptor beta chains reported below all come from one sample, sequenced in a study of T cell responses to AZD1222 COVID-19 vaccine. Assay: immunoSEQ multiplex PCR; the TCRdb copy retains only in-frame clones and omits some. The sample records 50,000 to 65,000 clones, roughly 90% being singletons. This sample comprised peripheral blood, obtained on day 0 of AZD1222 vaccination. The receptors derive from an adult in good health.

This clone has just one count. The chain employs TRBV7-9 and TRBJ1-2, with D possibly matching TRBD1 (5 bases). V dropped 3 bases and J dropped 4 bases, with 9 bases sitting between them. This CDR3 comprises 13 residues. In germline, CDR1 is SEHNR, CDR2 FQNEAQ (reference sequence). The CDR3 reads CASSFDDSYGYTF. The CDR3 DNA is TGTGCCAGCAGCTTCGATGACAGCTATGGCTACACCTTC. Using reference TRBV7-9 and TRBJ1-2 for the parts outside the CDR3, the full variable domain is DTGVSQNPRHKITKRGQNVTFRCDPISEHNRLYWYRQTLGQGPEFLTYFQNEAQLEKSRLLSDRFSAERPKGSFSTLEIQRTEQGDSAMYLCASSFDDSYGYTFGSGTRLTVV.

The chain carries TRBV5-1 and TRBJ2-2; TRBD2 aligns across 7 bases. V was clipped by 2 bases and J by 1 base; unmatched bases: 2. The CDR3 covers 15 residues. The germline V gene has CDR1 SGHRS and CDR2 YFSETQ. The CDR3 region is CASSLRGGNTGELFF. The CDR3 DNA follows: TGCGCCAGCAGCTTACGCGGGGGGAACACCGGGGAGCTGTTTTTT. Looking up the rest from reference TRBV5-1 and TRBJ2-2 gives the full variable domain: KAGVTQTPRYLIKTRGQQVTLSCSPISGHRSVSWYQQTPGQGLQFLFEYFSETQRNKGNFPGRFSGRQFSNSRSEMNVSTLELGDSALYLCASSLRGGNTGELFFGEGSRLTVL.

J is TRBJ1-3 and V is TRBV9; no clear D. Germline values: CDR1 SGDLS, CDR2 YYNGEE. The CDR3 totals 14 residues. The V gene lost 0 bases and the J gene lost 2 bases, with 6 bases spanning the gap. CDR3 nucleotide sequence: TGTGCCAGCAGCGTAGGGGTAACTGGAAACACCATATATTTT. Translation: CASSVGVTGNTIYF.

This clone has just one count. V gene TRBV21-1 combines with J gene TRBJ2-1; the DNA was not used to check the table's D call, TRBD1. TRBV21-1 is a recognized pseudogene. The length of the CDR3 is 17 residues. The CDR3 DNA is TGTGCCAGCAGCAAACCCCGGGCGCAGGGGTCCTACAATGAGCAGTTCTTC. Protein: CASSKPRAQGSYNEQFF.

The genes are TRBV6-2 or TRBV6-3 and TRBJ1-4; maybe TRBD1 (5 bases). CDR1 is MNHEY, CDR2 SVGEGT, per germline. The CDR3 sequence is 13 residues long. Trimming pared 6 bases from V and 8 bases from J, leaving 13 bases between. CDR3 protein: CASSKNGGEKLFF. In DNA, the CDR3 is TGTGCCAGCAGCAAAAACGGGGGGGAAAAACTGTTTTTT.

V and J are TRBV6-1 and TRBJ1-1; maybe TRBD1 (6 bases). The CDR3 loop spans 15 amino acids. Trimming took 3 bases from V and 1 from J, leaving 12 bases between them. CDR1 is MNHNS and CDR2 is SASEGT in the germline V gene. CDR3 loop: CASSDVGQQNTEAFF. DNA of the CDR3: TGTGCCAGCAGTGACGTTGGACAGCAGAACACTGAAGCTTTCTTT.

The chain employs TRBV20-1 and TRBJ2-2; 8 nucleotides align to TRBD2. V was pared by 3 bases and J by 4 bases, with 13 bases of the junction left unmatched. CDR1 is DFQATT and CDR2 is SNEGSKA in the germline V gene (reference sequence). The CDR3 has 17 amino acids. The CDR3 nucleotides are TGCAGTGCTAGTCGTACTAGCGGCCTTCGTGGCACCGGGGAGCTGTTTTTT. It codes for CSASRTSGLRGTGELFF.

The rearrangement uses TRBV6-5 and TRBJ2-1; weak D call: TRBD2 (6 bases). The V end was cut by 0 bases, the J end by 6 bases, with 12 bases between. The CDR3 covers 15 residues. CDR1 and CDR2 (germline): MNHEY, SVGAGI. The CDR3 nucleotides read TGTGCCAGCAGTTACTCGAGGGCCGGGGGCAATGAGCAGTTCTTC. Its protein is CASSYSRAGGNEQFF.